This T cell receptor (beta chain) derives from a study of T cell responses to AZD1222 COVID-19 vaccine (dated by TCRdb to about 2021). For context, the study as a whole: AZD1222 recipients whose second dose came at about 4 weeks and those whose second dose came at about 12 weeks were combined into one group, since spike-specific TCR depth and breadth did not differ between the two schedules. A total of more than 230 trial participants underwent TCR sequencing, of whom approximately 210 received two doses of AZD1222 and some 25 received two doses of the MenACWY control vaccine. Trial participants were enrolled by age into 18-55, 56-69 and 70-plus year subgroups, with 148, 28 and 57 TCR-sequenced participants respectively. Overall study results and their limits: The 56-69-year group was small, and its depth increase did not reach significance, likely because of low power. After two AZD1222 doses, both the breadth and the depth of spike-specific TCRs were significantly higher than at day 0 and than in MenACWY recipients. Reportedly, almost half of the unique spike-specific TCRs recognized epitopes lying outside the regions that are mutated in the B.1.351 and B.1.1.7 variants. No day 14 peak-response samples were available, so repertoires were characterized only after the peak T cell response. CD4 TCRs associated with the vaccine covered the entire spike protein, and the dominant responses were in regions 160-218 and 743-854. Most participants were white British and females outnumbered males, and the authors suggested that clonal diversity may have been underestimated. Conclusions about previously exposed vaccinees are limited, since just a handful of AZD1222 recipients were seropositive for SARS-CoV-2 at baseline.

The time point tag for this specimen amounts to: baseline before first vaccination. Vaccinee samples were obtained from the UK trials COV001 and COV002, which included a single-blind randomized controlled phase 2/3 trial of AZD1222 (ChAdOx1 nCoV-19) in healthy adults. Trial participant PBMC samples were collected at day 0 and day 28 after the second dose for TCRbeta chain sequencing. The CDR3 regions of human TCRbeta chains were analyzed by immunosequencing. For the original study's pipeline: Repertoire TCRs were checked for matches against a reference library of SARS-CoV-2-specific TCRs that had been generated using the MIRA antigen-specificity platform. Breadth was defined as the fraction of unique TCRs that were SARS-CoV-2-associated, and depth was defined as the fraction of total T cells that were SARS-CoV-2-associated. Using the MIRA data, each spike-specific TCR was assigned both to the spike region to which the TCR was reactive and to a CD4 or CD8 class. Log10-transformed breadth and depth values were compared by one-way ANOVA with Sidak's multiple comparisons tests. TCRdb obtained this table from immuneACCESS and retained in-frame rearrangements with V and J assigned. These tables miss some clones; where compared with another copy, unresolved V genes account for less than half of the shortfall, and the remainder is unexplained. V and J calls and clone size come straight from that table; D and trimming were deduced from the DNA. Present in this sample are 150,000 or so clones, 88% of which were seen just once. The ten largest account for less than 2.5% of the sample.

Remarks on this clone: Its antigen remains unidentified. No base-level quality is on record; no much larger clone is a single base apart.

At the junction V is shortened by 3 bases and J by 8 bases, with 16 bases in between. CDR3 length: 15 amino acids, cysteine to phenylalanine. Left in the record is the CDR3 DNA by itself, 45 bases read in frame from the first base. For CDR1 and CDR2, the germline V gene lists LGHNA and YSLEER. The V and J genes are TRBV4-3 and TRBJ2-2; matching of 6 bases hints at TRBD1 as the D gene. Sample: peripheral blood, taken on day 0 of AZD1222 vaccination. The source is an adult in good health. The CDR3 protein: CASSHSQGITGELFF. The bases are TGCGCCAGCAGCCATTCACAGGGTATAACGGGGGAGCTGTTTTTT.